The source of this T cell receptor beta chain is a study of vaccination effects on CD4 cells after COVID-19. Notes on this clone: As yet, its antigen is unknown.

Produced via immunoSEQ multiplex PCR; TCRdb's table is partial and in-frame only. The sample has 25,000 to 35,000 clones, roughly 67% seen once. Expansion of antigen-specific CD4+ T cells with viral peptide pools was carried out by the ViraFEST assay before sequencing. Subsequent to approximately 9 days of culture, CD4+ T cells were isolated. As their vaccination, participants received two doses of either BNT162b2 or mRNA-1273. Losses at the gene ends were 3 bases for V and 3 bases for J; bases not matched to a gene: 11. Per the germline V gene, CDR1 is GTSNPN and CDR2 is SVGIG (reference sequence). This CDR3 region has 16 residues.

This material consisted of CD4+ T cells from PBMCs cultured with SARS-CoV-2 spike peptides, taken after COVID-19 vaccination. The rearrangement uses TRBV30 and TRBJ2-1; 7 bases fit TRBD1. The origin of this receptor is a human donor who received a COVID-19 vaccine. The CDR3 sequence is CAWRAAGTAGYNEQFF. CDR3 nucleotides: TGTGCCTGGAGAGCGGCCGGGACAGCCGGCTACAATGAGCAGTTCTTC.